Detailed here is one T cell receptor beta chain. This sample was included in a study of blood T cell repertoires in COVID-19. Study summary: Sites across the United States, Italy and Spain contributed samples from acute and convalescent COVID-19.

V was pared by 0 bases and J by 1 base, with 5 bases of the junction left unmatched. CDR3 length equals 16 residues. The V gene's germline CDR1 is SGHRS and CDR2 YFSETQ. Using immunoSEQ multiplex PCR, the repertoire was profiled, and TCRdb retains in-frame clones only, with some absent. This sample has fewer than 250,000 clones, with approximately 90% found just once. The clonotype originates from a man aged 35-49 years with acute or convalescent COVID-19. What was sequenced was peripheral blood. The chain combines TRBV5-1 with TRBJ2-7, with 9 bases that match TRBD1. CDR3 residues: CASSLVSGTGSYEQYF. The CDR3 DNA is TGCGCCAGCAGCTTGGTTTCGGGGACAGGGTCCTACGAGCAGTACTTC.